The 19 T cell receptor beta chains reported below all come from one sample, sequenced in a study of T cell repertoires in cytomegalovirus infection. TCRdb re-called the reads through MiXCR, storing one row per CDR3 protein. Of about 830,000 distinct CDR3 sequences in the sample, about 30% were seen once. For these receptors, no antigen is known. The sample here was cultured CD8+ T cells from PBMCs, taken from culture after CMV antigen stimulation. Receptor source: a human donor in good health (CMV status not recorded). Some clones in this sample may be carry-over from other donors' samples.

This clonotype came up a few times. This chain uses TRBV20-1 with TRBJ2-1, with D perhaps matching TRBD2 (7 bases). Germline loops: CDR1 DFQATT, CDR2 SNEGSKA (reference sequence). V was pared by 8 bases and J by 3 bases, with 26 bases between. This CDR3 spans 17 amino acids. CDR3 residues: CSFFGGGSLGFYNEQFF. Here the CDR3 DNA reads TGCAGTTTTTTTGGGGGGGGCTCTCTTGGGTTCTACAATGAGCAGTTCTTC.

This chain uses TRBV2 with TRBJ2-1, with TRBD1 identical over 9 bases. The CDR3 contains 18 residues. The V segment lost 3 bases and the J segment 1 base; nucleotides outside the gene matches: 10. The germline gives CDR1 SNHLY, CDR2 FYNNEI. CDR3 coding DNA: TGTGCCAGCAGTGAGCCGGGACAGGGACCCACGTCCTACAATGAGCAGTTCTTC. This sequence encodes CASSEPGQGPTSYNEQFF.

Ten or more counts support this clonotype. The V gene is TRBV20-1, the J gene TRBJ2-3; 8 nucleotides agree with TRBD1. The ends lost 6 bases at V and 8 bases at J; junction bases unmatched: 13. Germline values: CDR1 DFQATT, CDR2 SNEGSKA (reference sequence). The CDR3 totals 14 residues. CDR3 residues: CSAASRGLGGTQYF. CDR3 bases: TGCAGTGCCGCCTCCAGGGGGCTAGGAGGTACGCAGTATTTT.

This clonotype has only a few counts. The V gene is TRBV6-5, the J gene TRBJ2-7; a weak D match, TRBD1 (8 bases). Germline V gene data show CDR1 as MNHEY and CDR2 as SVGAGI. This CDR3 contains 14 residues. Trimming left V 1 base short and J 4 bases short, with 11 bases between. The CDR3 sequence: CASSYLQGGYEQYF. CDR3 coding DNA: TGTGCCAGCAGTTACTTACAGGGGGGGTACGAGCAGTACTTC.

A few counts support this clonotype. The chain links TRBV7-9 to TRBJ2-5; possibly TRBD1 or TRBD2 for D (5 bases each). The CDR3 extends over 14 amino acids. Germline CDR1 reads SEHNR; CDR2 reads FQNEAQ (reference sequence). Trimming removed 3 bases at V and 5 bases at J, with 13 bases between. The CDR3 spells CASSFSSGTETQYF. DNA of the CDR3: TGTGCCAGCAGCTTCTCGTCGGGGACGGAGACCCAGTACTTC.

This sequence joins TRBV27 and TRBJ2-5; D is perhaps TRBD1 (5 bases). Looked up from germline, CDR1 is MNHEY and CDR2 is SMNVEV (reference sequence). Trimming removed 2 bases at V and 5 bases at J, with 9 bases between. This CDR3 is 13 amino acids long. CDR3: CASSLMGHETQYF. CDR3 coding DNA: TGTGCCAGCAGTTTAATGGGGCACGAGACCCAGTACTTC.

The chain couples TRBV7-6 to TRBJ2-5; 7 nucleotides line up with TRBD2. Germline CDR1 and CDR2: SGHVS and FNYEAQ. The CDR3 spans 13 residues. Trimming removed 8 bases from V and 0 bases from J; junction bases left unmatched: 3. The CDR3 protein is CASRRGDQETQYF. The CDR3 region has the DNA TGTGCCAGCCGCCGGGGGGACCAAGAGACCCAGTACTTC.

This clonotype occurred many times. The gene calls are TRBV7-8 and TRBJ2-5, with 7 positions matching TRBD1. The germline V gene encodes CDR1 SGHVS and CDR2 FQNEAQ. The V and J ends lost 2 bases and 3 bases, in that order; junction bases with no gene match: 9. CDR3 length equals 16 residues. This CDR3 is CASSLPRDSLEETQYF. CDR3 nucleotides: TGTGCCAGCAGCTTACCCCGGGACAGTTTAGAAGAGACCCAGTACTTC.

This clonotype has at least ten counts. The chain recombines TRBV6-5 with TRBJ1-5; D gene unclear. CDR3 length: 14 amino acids. Germline-derived CDR1 and CDR2 are MNHEY and SVGAGI. The ends were cut back, 0 bases at V and 0 bases at J, with 3 bases in the middle. The CDR3 coding sequence is TGTGCCAGCAGTTACTCAGGTAGCAATCAGCCCCAGCATTTT. Its protein product is CASSYSGSNQPQHF.

The J gene is TRBJ2-3, the V gene TRBV27, with 9 bases lining up with TRBD1. The CDR3 spans 15 residues. V trimming: 6 bases; J trimming: 3 bases; junction bases outside the gene matches: 7. The germline gives CDR1 MNHEY, CDR2 SMNVEV (reference sequence). This chain's CDR3 is CASRTSGQGTDTQYF. CDR3 bases: TGTGCCAGCAGAACCTCTGGACAGGGGACAGATACGCAGTATTTT.

Comment on this clonotype: The conserved phenylalanine or tryptophan is not found at the CDR3 terminus, so this likely reflects a read error. The rearrangement links TRBV10-3 to TRBJ1-5; the D gene is possibly TRBD1 (5 bases). Germline V gene lookup returns CDR1 ENHRY and CDR2 SYGVKD. The CDR3 has 14 amino acids. V lost 6 bases to trimming and J lost 5 bases, with 14 bases between them. The CDR3 bases are TGTGCCATCAGGCCAGGGCAGGGCGATCAGCCCCAGCATTCT. Its protein product is CAIRPGQGDQPQHS.

The chain couples TRBV6-5 to TRBJ2-1; TRBD2 matches 8 bases. Trimming took 6 bases from V and 3 from J; bases not matched to a gene: 7. The CDR3 sequence is 15 residues long. The V gene's germline CDR1 is MNHEY and CDR2 SVGAGI. The CDR3 bases are TGTGCCAGCAGGGAAAGCGGGGGAGACTACAATGAGCAGTTCTTC. It encodes CASRESGGDYNEQFF.

The genes are TRBV4-1 and TRBJ2-7; D gene ambiguous. The germline CDR1 and CDR2 sequences are MGHRA and YSYEKL. The CDR3 runs to 14 residues. V gave up 0 bases and J gave up 3 bases, with 9 bases separating them. Here the CDR3 DNA reads TGCGCCAGCAGCCAAGAAAGGTGGGGCTACGAGCAGTACTTC. The encoded protein is CASSQERWGYEQYF.

This clonotype has at least ten counts. This rearrangement joins TRBV7-6 to TRBJ2-7, with D uncertain. The length of the CDR3 is 13 residues. Germline V CDR1 and CDR2: SGHVS, FNYEAQ. The V gene lost 0 bases and the J gene lost 3 bases, with 6 bases spanning the gap. DNA of the CDR3: TGTGCCAGCAGCTTAGCGTTGGACTACGAGCAGTACTTC. Its translation: CASSLALDYEQYF.

This clonotype was picked up many times. V gene TRBV12-3 or TRBV12-4 combines with J gene TRBJ1-2; D is unresolved. This CDR3 is 13 amino acids long. Trimming left V 6 bases short and J 8 bases short, with 16 bases between. The CDR3 region is CASSPSANGGYTF. The DNA for the CDR3 is TGTGCCAGCAGCCCCTCGGCCAACGGGGGCTACACCTTC.

This clonotype was seen more than once but under ten times. For the CDR3, the DNA is TGTGCCAGCAGGAAGGAATCGTCCTCTTGGGGGACCCAGTACTTC. Translation gives CASRKESSSWGTQYF. This chain connects TRBV7-9 to TRBJ2-5; D unresolved. The V gene's germline CDR1 is SEHNR and CDR2 FQNEAQ (reference sequence). V lost 6 bases to trimming and J lost 7 bases, with 21 bases between them. The CDR3 has 15 amino acids.

This chain uses TRBV2 with TRBJ2-2, with a possible D match to TRBD1 (6 bases). The CDR3 sequence is 14 residues long. CDR1 and CDR2 from the germline V gene are SNHLY and FYNNEI. The V end lost 9 bases, the J end lost 5 bases, and 16 bases lay between the germline ends. CDR3 in DNA: TGTGCCAGACACCTACAGGGAACGACCGGGGAGCTGTTTTTT. It encodes CARHLQGTTGELFF.

This clonotype turned up a few times. This chain links TRBV12-3 or TRBV12-4 with TRBJ1-1; D is ambiguous. V shed 8 bases and J shed 8 bases, with 12 bases lying between them. There are 11 residues in the CDR3. The CDR3 DNA sequence: TGTGCCAGCCGGTTGCGGGGAGAAGCTTTCTTT. Translating it yields CASRLRGEAFF.

This clonotype was observed at least ten times. The chain combines TRBV7-2 with TRBJ2-5; D is perhaps TRBD2 (5 bases). This CDR3 region has 15 residues. V lost 3 bases and J lost 7, with 18 bases in between. Germline CDR1 and CDR2: SGHTA and FQGNSA. The DNA for the CDR3 is TGTGCCAGCAGCTTGACGAGAGGAGGTGTGGGGACCCAGTACTTC. Translating it yields CASSLTRGGVGTQYF.